This entry concerns a single TCR beta chain. Its antigen is unknown. This entry belongs to a study of T cells expressing NK-cell markers. The overall study: Within the sequenced cohort of eight donors, seven exhibited HCMV seropositivity and one was seronegative. Notes on the study in general: Topping the CD3+CD56-NKG2C+ fraction as well were these clonotypes, in several donors.

TCRdb re-analyzed the 5' RACE reads; it lists each CDR3 protein once, without DNA. In total, the table holds about 260,000 distinct CDR3 sequences. The CDR3 runs to 17 residues. The chain uses TRBV12-3 or TRBV12-4 and TRBJ1-4; TCRdb indicates TRBD1, and absent DNA this call remains unverified. The TCR was taken from a man aged 18 to 30 in good health. The sequenced sample was blood T cells: a sorted CD56 or NKG2C T cell subset, CD4+ or CD8+ T cells, or bulk PBMC T cells (not recorded which). The chain's CDR3 is CASSFIGTGRTNEKLFF.